The clone carrying this TCR beta chain was detected many times. The antigen is undetermined. The authors amplified TCR beta CDR3 regions, and they did so from RNA transcripts for repertoire sequencing. RT-PCR was first run with HTBI primers, then multiplex PCR in a second round. TCRdb reprocessed the multiplex PCR reads with MiXCR, giving one entry per CDR3 protein. The sample lists 240,000 or so distinct CDR3 sequences, around 50% occurring once. Donors with ophthalmopathy: moderate-to-severe activity, CAS ≥3, NOSPECS ≥4, duration under 3 months. The data were taken from a study of Graves' ophthalmopathy and Graves' hyperthyroidism. Study-level results: Detected in blood as well were most expanded thyroid clonotypes with frequency above 0.001.

The V end was cut by 8 bases, the J end by 2 bases, with 7 bases between. The germline V gene has CDR1 MGHDK and CDR2 SYGVNS. The CDR3 extends over 11 amino acids. Sequencing was carried out using peripheral blood. The origin of this receptor is an adult man with Graves' ophthalmopathy. J is TRBJ2-7 and V is TRBV25-1; no reliable D call. The CDR3 DNA reads as TGTGCCAGCGGACCCACCTACGAGCAGTACTTC. Translation gives CASGPTYEQYF.